This is a list of T cell receptor beta chains from one sample in a study of T cells in Graves' hyperthyroidism and ophthalmopathy. TCRdb analysed the multiplex PCR reads with MiXCR anew, one entry per CDR3 protein. The sample gives a few hundred thousand distinct CDR3 sequences, approximately 15% of which show up once; around 7.8% is in the top ten. The sample was blood. These receptors were collected from a woman in her 30s with Graves' hyperthyroidism. Both conserved end residues are part of each CDR3. A D gene is named only where the DNA matches it firmly. Expanded clones get a size class; other rows say once, few or many, or leave the size out.

>many|TRBV7-2|16|TRBJ2-3|TRBD2
CASSLTSGRVQDTQYF
TGTGCCAGCAGCCTCACTAGCGGGAGGGTGCAAGATACGCAGTATTTT
>many|TRBV11-2|17|TRBJ1-2|.
CASSQPREGPRFYGYTF
TGTGCCAGCAGCCAACCTCGGGAAGGACCGAGGTTCTATGGCTACACCTTC
>many|TRBV5-1|14|TRBJ2-7|.
CASSLDLSGMEQYF
TGCGCCAGCAGCTTGGACCTTTCGGGGATGGAGCAGTACTTC
>many|TRBV10-3|13|TRBJ2-5|.
CAISPRNQETQYF
TGTGCCATCAGTCCTAGGAACCAAGAGACCCAGTACTTC
>few|TRBV7-9|14|TRBJ1-4|.
CASSRQETSEKLFF
TGTGCCAGCAGCCGACAGGAAACTAGTGAAAAACTGTTTTTT
>.|TRBV4-2|15|TRBJ2-7|TRBD1
CASRPDREGPYEQYF
TGTGCCAGCAGACCCGACAGGGAAGGCCCCTACGAGCAGTACTTC
>many|TRBV29-1|19|TRBJ2-7|.
CSVSPEFNPFETISYEQYF
TGCAGCGTTTCGCCCGAGTTTAACCCGTTCGAGACTATATCCTACGAGCAGTACTTC
>.|TRBV27|13|TRBJ1-5|.
CASRLGGNQPQHF
TGTGCCAGCAGACTAGGGGGGAATCAGCCCCAGCATTTT
>.|TRBV6-5|14|TRBJ2-2|.
CASSYRPFSGELFF
TGTGCCAGCAGTTACCGGCCCTTTTCCGGGGAGCTGTTTTTT
>many|TRBV24-1|16|TRBJ2-5|.
CATSALGWGLQETQYF
TGTGCCACCAGTGCCCTTGGGTGGGGCCTGCAAGAGACCCAGTACTTC
>few|TRBV2|14|TRBJ2-7|.
CASSEDKGSYEQYF
TGTGCCAGCAGTGAAGATAAGGGCTCCTACGAGCAGTACTTC
>many|TRBV7-9|16|TRBJ2-1|TRBD2
CASSLALVAGGNEQFF
TGTGCCAGCAGCTTAGCGCTAGTAGCGGGAGGCAATGAGCAGTTCTTC
>many|TRBV20-1|14|TRBJ2-4|TRBD2
CSARGTSGIGIQYF
TGCAGTGCTAGAGGGACTAGCGGGATCGGCATTCAGTACTTC
>.|TRBV7-9|15|TRBJ1-5|.
CASSLSWVVNQPQHF
TGTGCCAGCAGCTTGAGCTGGGTAGTCAATCAGCCCCAGCATTTT
>.|TRBV7-2|13|TRBJ2-5|.
CASSPPMRETQYF
TGTGCCAGCAGCCCTCCGATGAGGGAGACCCAGTACTTC
>few|TRBV7-9|15|TRBJ2-3|TRBD2
CASSLSGLIADTQYF
TGTGCCAGCAGCTTATCGGGACTAATTGCAGATACGCAGTATTTT
>many|TRBV11-2|19|TRBJ2-1|.
CASSFRNYRVPVGYNEQFF
TGTGCCAGCAGCTTCCGAAATTACAGGGTGCCGGTGGGGTACAATGAGCAGTTCTTC
>few|TRBV11-2|20|TRBJ2-2|TRBD2
CASSLGGAWAGVANTGELFF
TGTGCCAGCAGCTTAGGGGGAGCCTGGGCGGGGGTCGCGAACACCGGGGAGCTGTTTTTT
>few|TRBV20-1|14|TRBJ2-3|TRBD2
CSASRLAGGDTQYF
TGCAGTGCTAGTCGACTAGCGGGAGGCGATACGCAGTATTTT
>few|TRBV7-8|14|TRBJ2-5|.
CASSVPGPRETQYF
TGTGCCAGCAGCGTGCCGGGCCCCCGGGAGACCCAGTACTTC
>many|TRBV28|15|TRBJ1-1|TRBD1
CASRGPTGESTEAFF
TGTGCCAGCAGGGGACCCACAGGGGAGTCCACTGAAGCTTTCTTT
>many|TRBV3-1|13|TRBJ2-1|.
CASSHWDRDEQFF
TGTGCCAGCAGCCATTGGGATCGGGATGAGCAGTTCTTC
>many|TRBV6-1|13|TRBJ1-2|.
CASSEEGSYGYTF
TGTGCCAGCAGTGAAGAGGGTAGCTATGGCTACACCTTC
>many|TRBV12-3/TRBV12-4|16|TRBJ2-2|.
CASNPRGGLGLGELFF
TGTGCCAGCAATCCCAGGGGGGGACTAGGGCTCGGGGAGCTGTTTTTT
>.|TRBV4-3|16|TRBJ2-3|TRBD2
CASSRRTSGITDTQYF
TGCGCCAGCAGCCGCCGGACTAGCGGGATCACAGATACGCAGTATTTT
>.|TRBV6-1|17|TRBJ2-1|TRBD2
CASTLTSGGVVDNEQFF
TGTGCCAGCACCTTGACTAGCGGGGGGGTGGTCGACAATGAGCAGTTCTTC
>.|TRBV6-2/TRBV6-3|17|TRBJ1-5|.
CASSPSGGPYSNQPQHF
TGTGCCAGCAGTCCCTCCGGGGGGCCATATAGCAATCAGCCCCAGCATTTT
>many|TRBV11-2|14|TRBJ2-7|.
CASSYGQILYEQYF
TGTGCCAGCAGCTACGGACAGATACTCTACGAGCAGTACTTC
>many|TRBV20-1|13|TRBJ1-2|TRBD1
CSAVDRGNYGYTF
TGCAGTGCTGTTGACAGGGGTAACTATGGCTACACCTTC
>.|TRBV30|12|TRBJ2-7|.
CAWRTRAYEQYF
TGTGCCTGGAGAACACGGGCCTACGAGCAGTACTTC
>.|TRBV10-1|14|TRBJ1-1|.
CASQGWSGDTEAFF
TGCGCCAGCCAGGGTTGGTCAGGGGACACTGAAGCTTTCTTT
>many|TRBV10-1|14|TRBJ2-7|TRBD1
CASSRDRNRGEQYF
TGCGCCAGCAGCCGGGACAGGAATAGAGGCGAGCAGTACTTC
>many|TRBV28|17|TRBJ2-3|.
CASSLGVGDRSTDTQYF
TGTGCCAGCAGTCTAGGGGTTGGAGACCGCTCCACAGATACGCAGTATTTT
>many|TRBV20-1|15|TRBJ2-7|.
CSAREARLGSYEQYF
TGCAGTGCTAGAGAAGCTCGCTTGGGGTCCTACGAGCAGTACTTC
>few|TRBV6-1|18|TRBJ2-2|TRBD1
CASSITGTGLRSTGELFF
TGTGCCAGCAGCATCACCGGGACAGGCCTCCGGAGCACCGGGGAGCTGTTTTTT
>few|TRBV7-6|15|TRBJ1-1|TRBD1
CASSRGTGWNTEAFF
TGTGCCAGCAGCCGTGGGACAGGGTGGAACACTGAAGCTTTCTTT
>few|TRBV10-3|10|TRBJ2-3|.
CAIGTDTQYF
TGTGCCATTGGGACAGATACGCAGTATTTT
>few|TRBV12-3/TRBV12-4|14|TRBJ1-2|.
CASSPRSRNYGYTF
TGTGCCAGCAGTCCTCGCTCGAGGAATTATGGCTACACCTTC
>.|TRBV5-1|14|TRBJ2-7|.
CASSLTVTVAEQYF
TGCGCCAGCAGCTTGACCGTTACTGTTGCCGAGCAGTACTTC
>.|TRBV20-1|16|TRBJ2-1|TRBD2
CSAEDGTSGPGNEQFF
TGCAGTGCTGAGGATGGGACTAGCGGGCCCGGAAATGAGCAGTTCTTC
>few|TRBV29-1|14|TRBJ2-1|TRBD2
CSVGGAGAYNEQFF
TGCAGCGTTGGGGGAGCGGGAGCTTACAATGAGCAGTTCTTC
>few|TRBV18|14|TRBJ1-1|.
CASSPLEGNTEAFF
TGTGCCAGCTCACCACTTGAGGGTAACACTGAAGCTTTCTTT
>few|TRBV5-6|14|TRBJ2-7|.
CASSFPTRAYEQYF
TGTGCCAGCAGCTTCCCGACCAGGGCCTACGAGCAGTACTTC
>many|TRBV20-1|11|TRBJ1-4|.
CSARGGKKLFF
TGCAGTGCTAGAGGAGGGAAAAAACTGTTTTTT
>.|TRBV7-2|13|TRBJ2-2|.
CASSAEGTGELFF
TGTGCCAGCAGCGCGGAGGGGACCGGGGAGCTGTTTTTT
>many|TRBV30|14|TRBJ1-2|.
CAWSRQALLYGYTF
TGTGCCTGGAGTCGACAGGCACTCCTCTATGGCTACACCTTC
>.|TRBV7-6|14|TRBJ2-1|.
CASSETGSYNEQFF
TGTGCCAGCTCGGAAACAGGGTCCTACAATGAGCAGTTCTTC
>many|TRBV5-1|15|TRBJ2-7|.
CASSADNEGSYEQYF
TGCGCCAGCAGCGCGGACAACGAGGGCTCCTACGAGCAGTACTTC
>.|TRBV7-8|14|TRBJ1-1|.
CASSLAEYSTEAFF
TGTGCCAGCAGCTTAGCAGAATATAGTACTGAAGCTTTCTTT
>.|TRBV6-2/TRBV6-3|16|TRBJ2-1|.
CASSRLGPLKRNEQFF
TGTGCCAGCAGCAGATTGGGCCCCCTCAAGAGGAATGAGCAGTTCTTC
>many|TRBV30|12|TRBJ1-1|.
CAWTLSNTEAFF
TGTGCCTGGACTTTAAGTAACACTGAAGCTTTCTTT
>.|TRBV20-1|19|TRBJ2-5|TRBD2
CSAARDTGLSGSRGETQYF
TGCAGTGCCGCTAGAGATACAGGCCTTAGCGGGAGTCGGGGAGAGACCCAGTACTTC
>many|TRBV24-1|13|TRBJ1-5|.
CATGRASNQPQHF
TGTGCCACCGGAAGGGCTAGCAATCAGCCCCAGCATTTT